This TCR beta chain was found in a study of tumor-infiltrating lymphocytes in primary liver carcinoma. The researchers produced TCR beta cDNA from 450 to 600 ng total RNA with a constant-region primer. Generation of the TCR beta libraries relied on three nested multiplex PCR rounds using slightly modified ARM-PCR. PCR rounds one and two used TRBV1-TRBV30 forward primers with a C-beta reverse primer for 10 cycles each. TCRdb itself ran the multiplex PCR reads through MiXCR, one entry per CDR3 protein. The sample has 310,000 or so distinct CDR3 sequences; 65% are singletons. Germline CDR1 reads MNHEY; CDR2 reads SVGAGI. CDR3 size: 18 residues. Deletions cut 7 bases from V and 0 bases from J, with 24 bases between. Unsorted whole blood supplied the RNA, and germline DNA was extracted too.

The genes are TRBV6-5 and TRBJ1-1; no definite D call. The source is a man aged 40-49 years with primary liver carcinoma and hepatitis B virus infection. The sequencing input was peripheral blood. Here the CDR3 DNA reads TGTGCCAGCACCCCAATCCAGGACCGACGAGAAATGAACACTGAAGCTTTCTTT. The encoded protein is CASTPIQDRREMNTEAFF.